This T cell receptor beta chain was sequenced in a study of post-analysis software for immune sequencing data (dated by TCRdb to between 2014 and 2016). Regarding the study in general: Disease courses on record covered relapsing-remitting, secondary progressive and progressive-relapsing multiple sclerosis, though some patients had no subtype annotation. Patient repertoires were compared against 10 to 12 previously published healthy control repertoires from donors aged 6 to 25 years. A subset of samples was prepared in parallel using single-end sample barcoding, then pooled and co-amplified after Illumina adapter ligation.

In the case of this clonotype: Its antigen remains undetermined. No much larger clone exists at a distance of one base, and base qualities are not known.

Measured from the cysteine to the phenylalanine, the CDR3 is 16 residues long. The CDR3 DNA has 48 bases and is translated from base 1. At the junction V is shortened by 4 bases and J by 0 bases, with 17 bases in between. CDR1 SGHRS and CDR2 YFSETQ are derived from the germline V gene. The investigation overall reported the following: Direct clustering with F measure showed strong co-clustering of samples prepared in the same batch, prompting a batch-effect correction. Compared with controls, multiple sclerosis patients had significantly lower normalized Chao1 diversity, a finding suggesting substantial peripheral T-cell clonal expansion. Four to six TRBV segments, including TRBV5-6, TRBV5-1 and TRBV20-1, were significantly more frequent in patients than controls. The multiple sclerosis patient group was slightly younger than the control group.

To demonstrate the VDJtools post-analysis software, TCR beta repertoires were profiled from the peripheral blood of some 12 young patients with multiple sclerosis. The multiple sclerosis patients were children and adolescents between roughly 6 and 16 years of age. Library preparation was by PCR. TCRdb records Illumina HiSeq 2500 as the sequencer. To reduce PCR and sequencing biases, unique molecular identifiers were incorporated into the TCR beta cDNA libraries. Every 1 to 10 million input T cells yielded roughly 500,000 cDNA molecules, meaning each molecule approximated one T cell. Patient libraries were prepared and sequenced with the same protocol used for the earlier healthy control dataset. Samples belonging to the same batch were prepared together, multiplexed and sequenced on a shared HiSeq lane. The source study handled its data this way. MIGEC was used to process the raw barcoded reads, and molecular identifier groups with only a single read were discarded before consensus assembly and CDR3 extraction. VDJtools was used for post-analysis of the clonotype tables, with diversity normalized by down-sampling every dataset to the smallest sample size. To correct batch-related cross-sample contamination, repertoire overlap clustering matched CDR3 amino acid sequences but not nucleotide sequences. TCRdb cleaned the public reads at Q25 with fastp, built clones with MiXCR and kept in-frame beta chains. Every entry covers one CDR3 protein and lists the most common genes and DNA from its rows. V and J calls and clone size were set by TCRdb, not the authors. Recorded for this sample are about 820,000 distinct CDR3 sequences; approximately 53% of them occurred a single time. The ten largest make up approximately 4.3% of the sample.

The rearranged chain carries TRBV5-1 and TRBJ2-7; TRBD2 is a possible D gene, resting on 5 matching bases. What was sequenced was blood. The sequence derives from a girl under 18 with multiple sclerosis. The CDR3 region reads CASSPGTGSISYEQYF. The sequence in DNA is TGCGCCAGCAGCCCAGGAACGGGATCAATCTCCTACGAGCAGTACTTC.